This TCR beta chain was sequenced in a study of T cell responses to AZD1222 COVID-19 vaccine (dated by TCRdb to 2020 to 2022). For the study in its entirety: A total of 233 trial participants underwent TCR sequencing, of whom 200 to 220 received two doses of AZD1222 and about 26 received two doses of the MenACWY control vaccine. Enrollment into the trials was organized by age into subgroups of 18-55, 56-69 and 70-plus years, and those subgroups contained roughly 150, 30 and 60 TCR-sequenced participants, respectively.

V is shortened by 9 bases, J by 5 bases, and the region joining them spans 17 bases. Taken from cysteine to phenylalanine, the CDR3 has 15 residues. Only CDR3 DNA is held: 45 bases, read in frame from base 1. The germline V gene yields SNHLY for CDR1 and FYNNEI for CDR2. A word on this clone: Its antigen remains unidentified. No much larger clone exists at a distance of one base, and base qualities are not known.

The time point label, read with the paper, signifies: about 28 days (+/-7) after the second vaccine dose. AZD1222 recipients with second doses at about 4 weeks or about 12 weeks were pooled, because spike-specific TCR depth and breadth did not differ between schedules. Samples from vaccinated people were obtained from the UK trials COV001 and COV002, which included a single-blind randomized controlled phase 2/3 trial of AZD1222 (ChAdOx1 nCoV-19) in healthy adults. For TCRbeta chain sequencing, PBMC samples were collected from trial participants at day 0 and at day 28 after the second dose. The CDR3 regions of human TCRbeta chains were analyzed by immunosequencing. The paper's processing steps were these. TCRs in the repertoires were matched against a reference library of SARS-CoV-2-specific TCRs that had been generated with the MIRA antigen-specificity platform. Breadth was defined as the fraction of unique TCRs that were SARS-CoV-2-associated. Depth was defined as the fraction of total T cells that were SARS-CoV-2-associated. Each spike-specific TCR was assigned to its reactive spike region and to a CD4 or CD8 class using the MIRA data. Log10-transformed breadth and depth values were compared by one-way ANOVA with Sidak's multiple comparisons tests. As stored in TCRdb, this immuneACCESS dataset retains in-frame rearrangements with V and J assigned. A fraction of the clones does not appear; measured against another copy, unresolved V genes explain less than half of the discrepancy, and the remainder lacks a known reason. That table furnishes V, J and clone size, whereas the DNA furnished D and trimming. This sample is represented by about 140,000 clones; approximately 90% of them were singletons. The ten largest clones represent about 1.8% of the sample.

On the study overall, not on this receptor specifically: No day 14 peak-response samples were available, so repertoires were characterized only after the peak T cell response. Reportedly, almost half of the unique spike-specific TCRs recognized epitopes lying outside the regions that are mutated in the B.1.351 and B.1.1.7 variants. Conclusions about previously exposed vaccinees are limited because only five to seven AZD1222 recipients were SARS-CoV-2 seropositive at baseline. In the small 56-69-year group, the increase in depth fell short of significance, most likely because of low power. A significant rise in spike-specific TCR breadth and depth was observed after two AZD1222 doses relative to day 0 and relative to MenACWY recipients. Participants were mostly white British and included more females than males, and it was suggested by the authors that clonal diversity may have been underestimated. Vaccine-associated CD4 TCRs spanned the whole spike protein, with dominant responses in regions 160-218 and 743-854.

This clonotype was sampled from an adult who received the AZD1222 COVID-19 vaccine. Sample: peripheral blood, taken 28 days after the second AZD1222 dose. The rearrangement joined TRBV2 to TRBJ1-6; 5 matching bases give a weak D call of TRBD1. The CDR3 protein is CARGEGRKNNSPLHF. Here is the DNA: TGTGCCAGGGGGGAGGGACGGAAAAATAATTCACCCCTCCACTTT.